Below, 32 T cell receptor beta chains from the same sample are listed, as sequenced in a study of graft-versus-host responses after intestinal transplantation. Assay used: immunoSEQ multiplex PCR; TCRdb lists only in-frame clones, some missing. This sample yields tens of thousands of clones, of which 91% are seen a single time; about 0.45% belongs to the top ten. No antigen has been assigned to these receptors. The sequences come from unstimulated CD8+ T cells sorted from spleen or lymph node cells, collected before intestinal transplant. Receptor source: a human donor who received an intestinal transplant.

This rearrangement joins TRBV10-2 to TRBJ1-5; TRBD1 aligns across 10 bases. Germline V gene lookup returns CDR1 WSHSY and CDR2 SAAADI. After removal of 7 bases from V and 5 bases from J, the junction contained 5 bases not matched to a gene. The CDR3 is made up of 14 amino acids. This chain's CDR3 is CASILGQGDQPQHF. CDR3 in DNA: TGCGCCAGCATTCTTGGACAGGGGGATCAGCCCCAGCATTTT.

The chain links TRBV30 to TRBJ2-1; 9 positions agree with TRBD2. The CDR3 is made up of 14 amino acids. The V gene end was trimmed by 0 bases and the J gene end by 8 bases; junction bases not matched to a gene: 5. From germline, CDR1 is GTSNPN and CDR2 SVGIG (reference sequence). The CDR3 loop reads CAWSVTSGQDEQFF. The CDR3 nucleotides are TGTGCCTGGAGTGTGACTAGCGGCCAGGATGAGCAGTTCTTC.

The CDR3 protein is CSVYREDSGYTF. CDR3 nucleotides: TGCAGCGTTTACAGGGAAGATAGTGGCTACACCTTC. J is TRBJ1-2 and V is TRBV29-1, with D possibly being TRBD1 (6 bases). V gave up 5 bases and J gave up 7 bases, with 14 bases separating them. The CDR3 extends over 12 amino acids. CDR1 and CDR2 (germline): SQVTM, ANQGSEA.

The chain is built from TRBV7-2 and TRBJ2-3; no reliable D call. CDR3 length equals 13 residues. V was cut by 4 bases and J by 6 bases, with 11 bases left in between. Germline CDR1 reads SGHTA; CDR2 reads FQGNSA. CDR3 sequence: CASSSLEHDTQYF. The DNA for the CDR3 is TGTGCCAGCAGCTCTCTCGAGCATGATACGCAGTATTTT.

This chain joins TRBV4-3 and TRBJ2-7; D perhaps matches TRBD2 (6 bases). Trimming took 0 bases from V and 2 from J, leaving 11 bases between them. The germline CDR1 and CDR2 sequences are LGHNA and YSLEER. The CDR3 is made up of 15 amino acids. CDR3 DNA: TGCGCCAGCAGCCAAGACCCGGGACTCGCCTACGAGCAGTACTTC. This codes for CASSQDPGLAYEQYF.

The table lists this clone with a count of one. The rearrangement uses TRBV7-7 and TRBJ2-2; no firm D call. CDR1 and CDR2 from the germline V gene are SSHAT and FNYEAQ (reference sequence). V dropped 1 base and J dropped 7 bases, with 7 bases sitting between them. There are 13 residues in the CDR3. CDR3: CASSLEVSGELFF. As DNA, the CDR3 is TGTGCCAGCAGCTTAGAAGTTAGCGGGGAGCTGTTTTTT.

This rearrangement joins TRBV7-8 to TRBJ2-1; 7 nucleotides match TRBD1. With 6 bases clipped from V and 6 bases from J, the junction kept 8 bases outside the gene matches. The CDR3 sequence is 14 residues long. Per the germline V gene, CDR1 is SGHVS and CDR2 is FQNEAQ. The CDR3, as DNA: TGTGCCAGCAGGATAACGACAGGGCCCAATGAGCAGTTCTTC. Translated: CASRITTGPNEQFF.

This rearrangement joins TRBV15 to TRBJ1-1; D ambiguous. The germline V gene encodes CDR1 LNHNV and CDR2 YYDKDF (reference sequence). The length of the CDR3 is 14 residues. The V gene lost 0 bases and the J gene lost 4 bases, with 9 bases spanning the gap. The CDR3 sequence is CATSRDKAGTEAFF. The CDR3 DNA follows: TGTGCCACCAGCAGAGACAAGGCGGGCACTGAAGCTTTCTTT.

The rearrangement joins TRBV25-1 to TRBJ1-1; unclear D gene. Looked up from germline, CDR1 is MGHDK and CDR2 is SYGVNS. Trimming shortened V by 3 bases and J by 0 bases, and 5 bases separated the two germline ends. CDR3 length: 13 amino acids. Written as DNA, the CDR3 is TGTGCCAGCAGTGAGGAGGTGAACACTGAAGCTTTCTTT. It translates to CASSEEVNTEAFF.

The J gene is TRBJ2-2, the V gene TRBV27; 10 nucleotides align to TRBD1. The CDR3 has 16 amino acids. V was clipped by 7 bases and J by 3 bases; unmatched bases: 8. Germline loops: CDR1 MNHEY, CDR2 SMNVEV (reference sequence). CDR3 loop: CASKGSGTGDTGELFF. As DNA, the CDR3 is TGTGCCAGCAAAGGATCCGGGACAGGGGACACCGGGGAGCTGTTTTTT.

The chain carries TRBV13 and TRBJ2-5, with no clear D. Germline V gene sequence: CDR1 PRHDT, CDR2 FYEKMQ (reference sequence). The CDR3 totals 13 residues. The germline V and J ends were trimmed by 2 bases and 4 bases, with 8 bases remaining between them. The CDR3 nucleotides read TGTGCCAGCAGCTTAATGCTAGGAGAGACCCAGTACTTC. This encodes CASSLMLGETQYF.

The V and J genes are TRBV28 and TRBJ2-7; 10 nucleotides align to TRBD1. The germline CDR1 and CDR2 sequences are MDHEN and SYDVKM. V dropped 7 bases and J dropped 5; count of bases not matched to a gene: 8. This CDR3 region has 14 residues. CDR3 amino acids: CASTPGQGFDEQYF. The CDR3 nucleotides read TGTGCCAGCACCCCGGGACAGGGGTTCGACGAGCAGTACTTC. Variable domain in full (rest from reference TRBV28 and TRBJ2-7): DVKVTQSSRYLVKRTGEKVFLECVQDMDHENMFWYRQDPGLGLRLIYFSYDVKMKEKGDIPEGYSVSREKKERFSLILESASTNQTSMYLCASTPGQGFDEQYFGPGTRLTVT.

About this clone itself: A junction boundary mismatches the germline segment, possibly from a read error. The rearrangement links TRBV4-1 to TRBJ1-6; 7 bases fit TRBD1. Germline V gene data show CDR1 as MGHRA and CDR2 as YSYEKL. This CDR3 is built from 16 residues. CDR3 DNA sequence: TGCGCCAGCAGCGCGACGCATCGGGACAGAAATTCATCCCTCCACTTT. As protein: CASSATHRDRNSSLHF.

The chain recombines TRBV4-3 with TRBJ1-5, with no clear D. Germline V gene data show CDR1 as LGHNA and CDR2 as YSLEER. CDR3 size: 15 residues. Trimming removed 0 bases from V and 3 bases from J, with 9 bases in between. The CDR3 sequence is CASSQEFTDNQPQHF. CDR3 DNA sequence: TGCGCCAGCAGCCAAGAGTTCACAGACAATCAGCCCCAGCATTTT.

This clone appeared once. This chain links TRBV4-3 with TRBJ1-3; TRBD1 is a possible D gene (5 bases). The CDR3 consists of 16 residues. Per the germline V gene, CDR1 is LGHNA and CDR2 is YSLEER. V was clipped by 0 bases and J by 2 bases, with 11 bases between them. The CDR3 DNA reads TGCGCCAGCAGCCAAGACAGGGTCACGGCTGGAAACACCATATATTTT. This translates into CASSQDRVTAGNTIYF.

V is TRBV27 and J is TRBJ2-5; possibly TRBD1 for D (5 bases). Germline CDR1 reads MNHEY; CDR2 reads SMNVEV (reference sequence). Trimming removed 8 bases at V and 2 bases at J, with 9 bases between. The CDR3 loop spans 12 amino acids. CDR3 bases: TGTGCCAGCCGCAGGGATCAAGAGACCCAGTACTTC. It yields the protein CASRRDQETQYF.

The chain is built from TRBV5-4 and TRBJ1-1, with D hard to call. CDR3 size: 13 residues. Germline CDR1 SGHNT, CDR2 YYREEE (reference sequence). Trimming left V 0 bases short and J 6 bases short, with 9 bases between. As DNA, the CDR3 is TGTGCCAGCAGCTTGGCCTGGAGGCCTGAAGCTTTCTTT. It translates to CASSLAWRPEAFF.

Only one count was recorded for this clone. The V call is TRBV19, the J call TRBJ1-1, with a weak D call TRBD1 (5 bases). Trimming shortened V by 3 bases and J by 3 bases, and 20 bases separated the two germline ends. The CDR3 is 17 amino acids. Per germline, CDR1 LNHDA and CDR2 SQIVND (reference sequence). CDR3 loop: CASSILLQQELYTEAFF. The CDR3 region has the DNA TGTGCCAGTAGTATTCTTCTCCAACAGGAGTTGTACACTGAAGCTTTCTTT.

With regard to this clone: Different DNA sequences within this sample yield the same CDR3. V is TRBV7-9 and J is TRBJ2-7; no reliable D call. Trimming removed 2 bases at V and 2 bases at J, with 7 bases between. CDR1 and CDR2 from the germline V gene are SEHNR and FQNEAQ (reference sequence). The CDR3 is 13 residues long. CDR3 residues: CASSLRGPYEQYF. CDR3 nucleotide sequence: TGTGCCAGCAGCTTACGCGGCCCCTACGAGCAGTACTTC.

This clone was observed a handful of times. The rearrangement links TRBV5-6 to TRBJ1-3; no clear D. The ends were cut back, 0 bases at V and 0 bases at J, with 10 bases in the middle. The CDR3 is 16 amino acids. Germline loops: CDR1 SGHDT, CDR2 YYEEEE. The CDR3 sequence is CASSLGQISSGNTIYF. CDR3 nucleotides: TGTGCCAGCAGCTTGGGCCAGATCAGCTCTGGAAACACCATATATTTT.

The chain couples TRBV27 to TRBJ2-7; D remains unclear. Germline CDR1 is MNHEY and CDR2 is SMNVEV (reference sequence). Between the trimmed V and J ends, which lost 6 bases and 1 base, there was a span of 7 bases. CDR3 length: 12 amino acids. The CDR3 sequence is CASSPISYEQYF. Written as DNA, the CDR3 is TGTGCCAGCAGCCCCATTTCCTACGAGCAGTACTTC.

This clone has more than one count but fewer than ten. The chain links TRBV4-1 to TRBJ2-7, with 11 bases that match TRBD2. CDR1 and CDR2 (germline): MGHRA, YSYEKL. The junction had 5 bases not matched to a gene; V was cut back by 6 bases and J by 1 base. The CDR3 has 15 residues. CDR3: CASSPTSGTSYEQYF. CDR3 in DNA: TGCGCCAGCAGTCCGACTAGCGGGACGTCCTACGAGCAGTACTTC.

The genes are TRBV11-2 and TRBJ1-1, with 10 bases that match TRBD1. Unmatched junction bases numbered 10, after V lost 1 base and J lost 8 bases. The length of the CDR3 is 16 residues. Germline CDR1 reads SGHAT; CDR2 reads FQNNGV. Here the CDR3 reads CASSLGGTGATPEAFF. Here the CDR3 DNA reads TGTGCCAGCAGCTTAGGTGGGACAGGGGCGACGCCCGAAGCTTTCTTT.

This clone has a single count. The rearrangement links TRBV5-4 to TRBJ2-3; a weak D match, TRBD2 (7 bases). Germline V gene data show CDR1 as SGHNT and CDR2 as YYREEE (reference sequence). The CDR3 has 15 amino acids. With 4 bases removed from V and 4 bases from J, the gap between germline ends came to 16 bases. The CDR3 loop is CASSAPGGGPDTQYF. The CDR3 DNA reads as TGTGCCAGCAGCGCCCCCGGCGGGGGCCCAGATACGCAGTATTTT.

The genes are TRBV7-9 and TRBJ2-7; a weak D match, TRBD1 (6 bases). V was clipped by 5 bases and J by 0 bases, with 14 bases between them. Germline V gene data show CDR1 as SEHNR and CDR2 as FQNEAQ (reference sequence). This CDR3 contains 15 residues. Here the CDR3 DNA reads TGTGCCAGCAGCCAACAAAGGACAGACTCCTACGAGCAGTACTTC. It codes for CASSQQRTDSYEQYF.

The chain recombines TRBV5-6 with TRBJ1-4; 7 nucleotides match TRBD1. CDR1 and CDR2 from the germline V gene are SGHDT and YYEEEE. The CDR3 has 16 residues. With 3 bases clipped from V and 8 bases from J, the junction kept 13 bases outside the gene matches. The CDR3 is CASSSNSYRGDEKLFF. CDR3 nucleotides: TGTGCCAGCAGCTCCAACTCTTACAGGGGAGACGAAAAACTGTTTTTT.

The CDR3 sequence: CASSDDMTGELFF. The CDR3, as DNA: TGTGCCAGCAGCGACGACATGACCGGGGAGCTGTTTTTT. The chain uses TRBV9 and TRBJ2-2; D unresolved. Trimming took 3 bases from V and 5 from J, leaving 8 bases between them. The CDR3 is 13 amino acids. Germline V gene lookup returns CDR1 SGDLS and CDR2 YYNGEE.

J is TRBJ2-7 and V is TRBV7-9, with 10 bases lining up with TRBD2. This CDR3 has 14 residues. J lost 1 base, V lost 4 bases, and 1 base had no gene match. Germline V gene data show CDR1 as SEHNR and CDR2 as FQNEAQ (reference sequence). The chain's CDR3 is CASSWTSGSYEQYF. The CDR3, as DNA: TGTGCCAGCAGCTGGACTAGCGGTTCCTACGAGCAGTACTTC.

This CDR3 is CASSLGQGWDGYTF. The CDR3 DNA is TGCGCCAGCAGCCTAGGACAGGGGTGGGATGGCTACACCTTC. The chain is built from TRBV5-1 and TRBJ1-2; the match to TRBD1 covers 9 bases. V dropped 4 bases and J dropped 6; count of bases not matched to a gene: 7. Germline V gene lookup returns CDR1 SGHRS and CDR2 YFSETQ. The CDR3 has 14 amino acids.

The V call is TRBV9, the J call TRBJ2-5; 7 nucleotides line up with TRBD1. The CDR3 loop spans 14 amino acids. Trimming at V came to 4 bases and at J to 1 base, leaving 4 bases not matched to a gene. In germline, CDR1 is SGDLS, CDR2 YYNGEE. The CDR3 DNA is TGTGCCAGCAGCCCTACAGGGGTCCAAGAGACCCAGTACTTC. It translates to CASSPTGVQETQYF.

This sequence joins TRBV5-4 and TRBJ2-7; D call uncertain. V was cut by 3 bases and J by 2 bases, with 9 bases left in between. Germline V gene lookup returns CDR1 SGHNT and CDR2 YYREEE (reference sequence). The CDR3 is made up of 13 amino acids. CDR3 bases: TGTGCCAGCAGCTCACGACAAGCCTACGAGCAGTACTTC. This codes for CASSSRQAYEQYF.

The J gene is TRBJ2-3, the V gene TRBV27, with D perhaps TRBD2 (7 bases). The V end lost 3 bases, the J end lost 5 bases, and 18 bases lay between the germline ends. This CDR3 is 16 amino acids long. Germline assignment: CDR1 MNHEY and CDR2 SMNVEV (reference sequence). This CDR3 is CASSFASGGRGDTQYF. In DNA, the CDR3 is TGTGCCAGCAGTTTTGCTTCGGGGGGCCGGGGAGATACGCAGTATTTT.